This T cell receptor beta chain was retrieved from a study of blood T cell repertoires in COVID-19. Study information: T cells, B-cell-depleted T cells, or PBMCs provided the cDNA or gDNA that served as material.

Germline V gives CDR1 LNHDA, CDR2 SQIVND (reference sequence). This CDR3 region has 14 residues. The trim removed 3 bases at V and 6 bases at J, leaving 5 bases unmatched. The assay was immunoSEQ multiplex PCR, and TCRdb's table has in-frame clones only and misses some. The sample holds about 130,000 clones, around nine tenths seen once. The chain is built from TRBV19 and TRBJ1-5; 7 positions match TRBD1. The sequenced sample consisted of peripheral blood. The sequence was obtained from a woman between 70 and 85 years old with COVID-19, enrolled during active disease. This chain's CDR3 is CASSIRQGGQPQHF. DNA of the CDR3: TGTGCCAGTAGTATCCGCCAGGGGGGTCAGCCCCAGCATTTT.